The source of this T cell receptor (beta chain) is a study of blood T cells in healthy people across ages. Whole-study findings and limits: The study found TCR beta diversity correlated strongly with naive T cell percentage. It was the long-lived donors that had more naive CD4+ cells and higher diversity than aged donors. Older age went with lower TCR beta diversity per million T cells, in a roughly linear way.

A second PCR of roughly 7 to 11 cycles used a sample-barcoded 5' primer and a J-beta primer mix. TCRdb used MiXCR to reprocess the 5' RACE reads, holding one entry per CDR3 protein. The sample yields fewer than 1 million distinct CDR3 sequences, roughly 44% seen once. Concerning this clonotype: Its cognate antigen is unknown. A much larger clone is a single base away; this may be a read error.

The CDR3 spans 14 residues. Germline V lookup: CDR1 SNHLY, CDR2 FYNNEI. Material for sequencing was blood. The clonotype originates from a man aged 55 to 70 in good health. The chain employs TRBV2 and TRBJ2-3, with 7 bases that match TRBD1. CDR3 nucleotide sequence: TGTGCCGGCAGTGACCGACAGGGCCCAGATACGCAGTATTTT. Translated, it gives CAGSDRQGPDTQYF.